This TCR beta chain was obtained from a study of T-cell memory formation after mild COVID-19. Regarding the study as a whole: There was a balanced CD4/CD8 profile in clones contracting day 15 to 85, and later expanders leaned CD4+.

Germline CDR1 is DFQATT and CDR2 is SNEGSKA (reference sequence). The V gene lost 4 bases and the J gene lost 7 bases, with 14 bases spanning the gap. CDR3 length: 13 amino acids. Concerning this clonotype itself: As yet, its antigen is unknown.

With constant-segment primers, 5'RACE yielded cDNA libraries of TCR alpha and TCR beta that carried sample barcodes and UMIs. A single record per CDR3 protein comes from TCRdb applying MiXCR to the 5' RACE reads. The top ten hold approximately 25% of the sample, which has roughly 300,000 distinct CDR3 sequences, around 16% seen once. The clonotype comes from a young man who had mild COVID-19 (a few samples of this study predate the infection). Cell type and time point are not known. What was sequenced was PBMCs or a T cell subset sorted from them (not recorded which). The J gene is TRBJ2-1, the V gene TRBV20-1, with a tentative D call TRBD1 (6 bases). The CDR3, as DNA: TGCAGTGCTACCCAGGGGCTAGTAAATGAGCAGTTCTTC. This translates into CSATQGLVNEQFF.